Shown below are 19 T cell receptor beta chains from a single sample sequenced in a study of T cell changes during pregnancy in multiple sclerosis. TCRdb's table, derived via immunoSEQ multiplex PCR, lists solely in-frame clones and lacks some. The sample holds 60,000 to 90,000 clones, 92% seen once. Sequenced material: peripheral blood, taken in the first trimester of pregnancy. Receptor source: a female donor in good health, enrolled as a control in a pregnancy study.

The chain couples TRBV30 to TRBJ2-1, with D possibly TRBD1 on 5 matching bases. Germline CDR1 is GTSNPN and CDR2 is SVGIG (reference sequence). The ends were cut back, 5 bases at V and 3 bases at J, with 11 bases in the middle. There are 13 residues in the CDR3. The CDR3 spells CAWVRQNYNEQFF. The CDR3 bases are TGTGCCTGGGTCAGACAGAACTACAATGAGCAGTTCTTC.

The chain employs TRBV7-9 and TRBJ2-5, with a tentative D call TRBD1 (5 bases). The CDR3 has 15 residues. In germline, CDR1 is SEHNR, CDR2 FQNEAQ (reference sequence). V was pared by 5 bases and J by 5 bases, with 18 bases between. The DNA of the CDR3 is TGTGCCAGCAGCCCCGACAGACGATCCGGGGAGACCCAGTACTTC. This translates into CASSPDRRSGETQYF.

The rearrangement links TRBV28 to TRBJ2-7; 7 bases align to TRBD2. The CDR3 totals 14 residues. V lost 7 bases to trimming and J lost 3 bases; unmatched junction nucleotides: 9. Germline values: CDR1 MDHEN, CDR2 SYDVKM. This CDR3 is CASKSAGEGYEQYF. CDR3 DNA sequence: TGTGCCAGCAAATCGGCGGGAGAGGGCTACGAGCAGTACTTC. The whole variable domain, filled in from reference TRBV28 and TRBJ2-7, reads DVKVTQSSRYLVKRTGEKVFLECVQDMDHENMFWYRQDPGLGLRLIYFSYDVKMKEKGDIPEGYSVSREKKERFSLILESASTNQTSMYLCASKSAGEGYEQYFGPGTRLTVT.

The chain couples TRBV6-5 to TRBJ1-2, with a possible D match to TRBD1 (6 bases). The germline V gene has CDR1 MNHEY and CDR2 SVGAGI. V was shortened by 1 base and J by 6 bases, with 9 bases between the two germline ends. The CDR3 is 13 residues long. CDR3 DNA: TGTGCCAGCAGTTACTACGGACAGAATGGCTACACCTTC. This codes for CASSYYGQNGYTF.

This chain links TRBV9 with TRBJ1-2; 9 positions agree with TRBD1. V lost 5 bases to trimming and J lost 2 bases; unmatched junction nucleotides: 10. The CDR3 spans 16 residues. Germline values: CDR1 SGDLS, CDR2 YYNGEE. The CDR3 protein is CASRRFGTGNNYGYTF. The CDR3, as DNA: TGTGCCAGCAGACGCTTCGGGACAGGGAACAACTATGGCTACACCTTC.

This sequence joins TRBV2 and TRBJ2-7; D gene ambiguous. Germline CDR1 and CDR2: SNHLY and FYNNEI. Trimming left V 5 bases short and J 7 bases short, with 6 bases between. The CDR3 is 10 residues long. The CDR3 reads CASSFNEQYF. The DNA for the CDR3 is TGTGCCAGCAGTTTCAATGAGCAGTACTTC.

In its sample, this clone was seen once. The CDR3 DNA follows: TGCGCCAGCAGCCAGTTAAAAGGGGGCTACGAGCAGTACTTC. Protein sequence: CASSQLKGGYEQYF. The chain combines TRBV4-1 with TRBJ2-7, with D possibly TRBD1 on 6 matching bases. The CDR3 consists of 14 residues. V lost 3 bases and J lost 3, with 12 bases in between. From germline, CDR1 is MGHRA and CDR2 YSYEKL.

V and J are TRBV7-2 and TRBJ2-7, with 9 bases that match TRBD2. V gave up 4 bases and J gave up 4 bases; unmatched junction bases: 2. The CDR3 loop spans 13 amino acids. Per the germline V gene, CDR1 is SGHTA and CDR2 is FQGNSA. CDR3 in amino acids: CASSSTSGYEQYF. The CDR3 DNA is TGTGCCAGCAGCTCGACTAGCGGATACGAGCAGTACTTC.

The chain carries TRBV4-1 and TRBJ2-1, with TRBD1 identical over 8 bases. Unmatched junction bases numbered 7, after V lost 2 bases and J lost 4 bases. The CDR3 consists of 16 residues. CDR1 MGHRA and CDR2 YSYEKL come from the germline V gene. The CDR3 loop reads CASSQWGTGDYNEQFF. The DNA for the CDR3 is TGCGCCAGCAGCCAATGGGGGACAGGTGATTACAATGAGCAGTTCTTC.

The chain combines TRBV6-1 with TRBJ1-4; D is uncertain. This CDR3 region has 13 residues. Germline CDR1 reads MNHNS; CDR2 reads SASEGT. The V end was cut by 3 bases, the J end by 5 bases, with 7 bases between. CDR3 nucleotide sequence: TGTGCCAGCAGTGAGGGCCCGAATGAAAAACTGTTTTTT. Translated, it gives CASSEGPNEKLFF.

This clone was recorded only once. The chain uses TRBV9 and TRBJ2-3; 10 bases agree with TRBD2. Germline V lookup: CDR1 SGDLS, CDR2 YYNGEE. The CDR3 consists of 15 residues. After removal of 5 bases from V and 1 base from J, the junction contained 4 bases not matched to a gene. The CDR3 spells CASSTTSGGTDTQYF. In DNA, the CDR3 is TGTGCCAGCAGTACTACTAGCGGGGGCACAGATACGCAGTATTTT. Using reference TRBV9 and TRBJ2-3 for the parts outside the CDR3, the full variable domain is DSGVTQTPKHLITATGQRVTLRCSPRSGDLSVYWYQQSLDQGLQFLIQYYNGEERAKGNILERFSAQQFPDLHSELNLSSLELGDSALYFCASSTTSGGTDTQYFGPGTRLTVL.

The CDR3 loop reads CASLAGALGNQPQHF. CDR3 sequence (DNA): TGTGCCTCGCTGGCGGGAGCTTTGGGCAATCAGCCCCAGCATTTT. V is TRBV28 and J is TRBJ1-5; D is undetermined. The CDR3 runs to 15 residues. Trimming removed 11 bases at V and 2 bases at J, with 19 bases between. Looked up from germline, CDR1 is MDHEN and CDR2 is SYDVKM.

The V and J genes are TRBV5-1 and TRBJ2-7, with 8 bases aligning to TRBD2. The CDR3 is 14 amino acids. Germline trimming cut 4 bases from V and 5 bases from J; bases unmatched to any gene: 8. The germline gives CDR1 SGHRS, CDR2 YFSETQ. The CDR3 spells CASSRGGMPHEQYF. CDR3 sequence (DNA): TGCGCCAGCAGCCGGGGGGGGATGCCCCACGAGCAGTACTTC.

The V and J genes are TRBV6-6 and TRBJ1-3; TRBD1 is a possible D gene (6 bases). With 6 bases removed from V and 4 bases from J, the gap between germline ends came to 19 bases. The germline V gene has CDR1 MNHNY and CDR2 SVGAGI (reference sequence). The CDR3 loop spans 16 amino acids. As DNA, the CDR3 is TGTGCCAGCAGACGAATGGGGGGGGCGGGAGGAAACACCATATATTTT. The encoded protein is CASRRMGGAGGNTIYF.

This clone was picked up one time. The chain employs TRBV7-8 and TRBJ2-5; D is perhaps TRBD1 (6 bases). Germline V lookup: CDR1 SGHVS, CDR2 FQNEAQ. The CDR3 sequence is 14 residues long. V lost 4 bases and J 1 base, leaving 10 bases between the germline ends. This CDR3 is CASSSVGAQETQYF. The CDR3 region has the DNA TGTGCCAGCAGCTCAGTGGGGGCCCAAGAGACCCAGTACTTC.

The gene calls are TRBV25-1 and TRBJ2-1; the match to TRBD2 covers 8 bases. Germline CDR1 and CDR2: MGHDK and SYGVNS. The junction had 8 bases not matched to a gene; V was cut back by 3 bases and J by 1 base. The CDR3 runs 17 residues. The CDR3 sequence is CASSDGAGGPSYNEQFF. As DNA, the CDR3 is TGTGCCAGCAGTGATGGGGCGGGAGGTCCGTCCTACAATGAGCAGTTCTTC.

This clone was counted between two and nine times. The J gene is TRBJ2-1, the V gene TRBV6-1; D call uncertain. CDR1 is MNHNS and CDR2 is SASEGT in the germline V gene. Between the trimmed V and J ends, which lost 1 base and 6 bases, there was a span of 13 bases. The length of the CDR3 is 15 residues. The CDR3 region has the DNA TGTGCCAGCAGTGAAGGGGCTTACGGTAGCAATGAGCAGTTCTTC. It is translated as CASSEGAYGSNEQFF.

The chain couples TRBV2 to TRBJ2-2; 10 bases are a match to TRBD1. This CDR3 has 13 residues. Trimming took 8 bases from V and 6 from J; bases not matched to a gene: 3. The germline gives CDR1 SNHLY, CDR2 FYNNEI. Here the CDR3 DNA reads TGTGCCAGCGGGACAGGGGTGGCCGGGGAGCTGTTTTTT. It translates to CASGTGVAGELFF.

This chain uses TRBV18 with TRBJ1-1; D is uncertain. V was clipped by 2 bases and J by 4 bases, with 14 bases between them. CDR3 length: 15 residues. CDR1 and CDR2 (germline): KGHSH, LQKENI. CDR3 DNA sequence: TGTGCCAGCTCACCATCTATCGAGGGCCCCACTGAAGCTTTCTTT. It translates to CASSPSIEGPTEAFF.